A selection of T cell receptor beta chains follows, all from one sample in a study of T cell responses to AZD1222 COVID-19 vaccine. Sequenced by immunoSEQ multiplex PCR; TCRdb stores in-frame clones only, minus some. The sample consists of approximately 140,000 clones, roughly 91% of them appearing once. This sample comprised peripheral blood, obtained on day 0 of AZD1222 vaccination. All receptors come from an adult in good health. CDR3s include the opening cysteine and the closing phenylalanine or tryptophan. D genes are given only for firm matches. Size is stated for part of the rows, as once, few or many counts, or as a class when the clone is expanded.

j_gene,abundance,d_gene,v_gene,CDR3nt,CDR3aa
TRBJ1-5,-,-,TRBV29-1,TGCAGCGTTAAAATGGGGAAGGGGTCATCCCAGCCCCAGCATTTT,CSVKMGKGSSQPQHF
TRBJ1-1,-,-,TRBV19,TGTGCCAGTAGCGGCGGCAGAGTATGGACTGAAGCTTTCTTT,CASSGGRVWTEAFF
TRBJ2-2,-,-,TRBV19,TGTGCCAGTAGTACCGCCCGCCGGCCTACGAACACCGGGGAGCTGTTTTTT,CASSTARRPTNTGELFF
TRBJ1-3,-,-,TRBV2,TGTGCCAGCAGTCGACAGAGCTTATCGAGAAACACCATATATTTT,CASSRQSLSRNTIYF
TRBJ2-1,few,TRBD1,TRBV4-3,TGCGCCAGCAGCCCCGCGAGACAGGGCAACTATGAGCAGTTCTTC,CASSPARQGNYEQFF
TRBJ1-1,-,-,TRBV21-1,TGTGCCAGTGCTCAGGACCCAGGTAGGGTCCATTCCAACACTGAAGCTTTCTTT,CASAQDPGRVHSNTEAFF
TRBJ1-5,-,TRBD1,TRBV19,TGTGCCAGCCGGGACAGGGGCCAGCCCCAGCATTTT,CASRDRGQPQHF
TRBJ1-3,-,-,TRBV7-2,TGTGCCAGCAGCTTAACAGGCGGACCGGAGAACACCATATATTTT,CASSLTGGPENTIYF
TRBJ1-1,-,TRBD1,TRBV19,TGTGCCAGTAATGCCGGGACAGGGGAGCGAGGAGCTTTCTTT,CASNAGTGERGAFF
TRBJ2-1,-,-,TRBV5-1,TGCGCCAGCAGCTTGGGGACGTTTAACAATGAGCAGTTCTTC,CASSLGTFNNEQFF
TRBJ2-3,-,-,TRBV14,TGTGCCAGCAGCCCCTACGACAGTGGGGAGCAGTATTTT,CASSPYDSGEQYF
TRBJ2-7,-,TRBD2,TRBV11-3,TGTGCCAGCAGCTTAGACGGTAATGGCGGGAGGTACGAGCAGTACTTC,CASSLDGNGGRYEQYF
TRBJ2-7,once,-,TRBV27,TGTGCCAGCAGTTTATCCGGCGGAACCTACGAGCAGTACTTC,CASSLSGGTYEQYF
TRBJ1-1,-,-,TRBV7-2,TGTGCCAGCAGCTTAGCGCGTCAGGCGGACACTGAAGCTTTCTTT,CASSLARQADTEAFF
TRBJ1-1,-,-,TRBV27,TGTGCCAGCAGTTTAGAGCCGGGACGGCTGAACACTGAAGCTTTCTTT,CASSLEPGRLNTEAFF
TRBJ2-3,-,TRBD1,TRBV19,TGTGCCAGTAGTCCCCGGCGGACAGGATCACACACAGATACGCAGTATTTT,CASSPRRTGSHTDTQYF
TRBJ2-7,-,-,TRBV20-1,TGCAGTGCTAGTATGGGGGGACACGAGCAGTACTTC,CSASMGGHEQYF
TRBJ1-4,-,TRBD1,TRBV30,TGTGCCTGGAGTGGACAGGGCCGGTACGAAAAACTGTTTTTT,CAWSGQGRYEKLFF
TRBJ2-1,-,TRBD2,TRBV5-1,TGCGCCAGCAGCTTTCGGACTAGCGGGGGCCCCTTAGCGGCCCATGAGCAGTTCTTC,CASSFRTSGGPLAAHEQFF
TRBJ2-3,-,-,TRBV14,TGTGCCAGCAGCCGCGAACGGGGGACGACAGATACGCAGTATTTT,CASSRERGTTDTQYF
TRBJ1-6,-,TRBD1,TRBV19,TGTGCCAGTAGTTCCAGGGGGTGGAATTCACCCCTCCACTTT,CASSSRGWNSPLHF
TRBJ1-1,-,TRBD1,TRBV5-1,TGCGCCAGCAGCTTGGTAGGACAGGGTAGCACTGAAGCTTTCTTT,CASSLVGQGSTEAFF
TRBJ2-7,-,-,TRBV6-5,TGTGCCAGCAGTTACCCGTTTATCTCCTACGAGCAGTACTTC,CASSYPFISYEQYF
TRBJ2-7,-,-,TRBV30,TGTGCCTGGAGCTGGGGGCTTCAAATCTACGAGCAGTACTTC,CAWSWGLQIYEQYF
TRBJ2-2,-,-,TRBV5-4,TGTGCCAGCAGCTACCCAAGGGGCGTGAACACCGGGGAGCTGTTTTTT,CASSYPRGVNTGELFF
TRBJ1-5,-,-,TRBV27,TGTGCCAGCAGCAGGGGAAATCAGCCCCAGCATTTT,CASSRGNQPQHF
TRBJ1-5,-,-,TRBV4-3,TGCGCCAGCAGCCCAGAGGTGGCGGCTGGGATCTATCAGCCCCAGCATTTT,CASSPEVAAGIYQPQHF
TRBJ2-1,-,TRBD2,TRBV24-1,TGTGCCACCAGTGATCCGGGACTAGCGGGGCGTTGGCGGGGCTACAATGAGCAGTTCTTC,CATSDPGLAGRWRGYNEQFF
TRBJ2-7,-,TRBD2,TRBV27,TGTGCCAGCAGCCATGGACTAGCGGGGGCCAGCTCCTACGAGCAGTACTTC,CASSHGLAGASSYEQYF
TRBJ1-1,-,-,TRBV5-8,TGTGCCAGCAGCCGACCGGCGTTCGGCTGGACTGAAGCTTTCTTT,CASSRPAFGWTEAFF
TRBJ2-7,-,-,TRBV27,TGTGCCAGCAGTTTGCAGGGTGACTACGAGCAGTACTTC,CASSLQGDYEQYF
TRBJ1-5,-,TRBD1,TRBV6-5,TGTGCCAGCAGCCGGGGACAGGGAAATCAGCCCCAGCATTTT,CASSRGQGNQPQHF
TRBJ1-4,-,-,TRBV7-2,TGTGCCAGCACCCTGGGCGGGGCAGCGGACGAAAAACTGTTTTTT,CASTLGGAADEKLFF
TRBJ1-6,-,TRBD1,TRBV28,TGTGCCAGCAGGGCCCCGGGGACAGCCTTCGGGGGGAATTCACCCCTCCACTTT,CASRAPGTAFGGNSPLHF
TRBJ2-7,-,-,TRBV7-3,TGTGCCAGCAGCTTATCTTCGGGTGGACGGAGGTCCTACGAGCAGTACTTC,CASSLSSGGRRSYEQYF
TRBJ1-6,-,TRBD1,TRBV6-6,TGTGCCAGCAGCCGAGCCCTCTCCGGGACAGGGGACTTTAATTCACCCCTCCACTTT,CASSRALSGTGDFNSPLHF
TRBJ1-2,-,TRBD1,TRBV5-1,TGCGCCAGCAGCTCGGGACAGTTAAACTATGGCTACACCTTC,CASSSGQLNYGYTF